Below are 24 T cell receptor beta chains sequenced from a single sample in a study of T cell changes during pregnancy in multiple sclerosis. Clones were read by immunoSEQ multiplex PCR, and TCRdb kept only the in-frame ones, dropping some. This sample has tens of thousands of clones, with 85% to 95% found just once. The sequenced sample was peripheral blood, obtained in the third trimester of pregnancy. The source is a female donor with multiple sclerosis, enrolled in a pregnancy study.

The chain carries TRBV9 and TRBJ2-5; 10 bases line up with TRBD2. The CDR3 contains 16 residues. The germline CDR1 and CDR2 sequences are SGDLS and YYNGEE. The J segment lost 1 base and the V segment lost 3 bases, leaving 6 bases of the junction unmatched. The CDR3 sequence is CASSEQRGGSQETQYF. In DNA, the CDR3 is TGTGCCAGCAGCGAACAGCGGGGGGGGAGCCAAGAGACCCAGTACTTC.

The chain carries TRBV15 and TRBJ2-1, with 7 bases aligning to TRBD2. Trimming removed 11 bases from V and 7 bases from J; junction bases left unmatched: 17. Germline CDR1 LNHNV, CDR2 YYDKDF (reference sequence). CDR3 length equals 15 residues. The CDR3 here is CASGSVGGKWNEQFF. The CDR3 coding sequence is TGTGCCTCCGGCTCCGTCGGGGGGAAGTGGAATGAGCAGTTCTTC.

J is TRBJ2-5 and V is TRBV15; D is possibly TRBD1 (7 bases). This CDR3 region has 13 residues. The germline V gene has CDR1 LNHNV and CDR2 YYDKDF (reference sequence). Trimming shortened V by 2 bases and J by 4 bases, and 8 bases separated the two germline ends. CDR3 region: CATSRQGGETQYF. CDR3 DNA sequence: TGTGCCACCAGCAGACAGGGGGGAGAGACCCAGTACTTC.

The V and J genes are TRBV19 and TRBJ1-2, with 8 bases matching TRBD1. Per the germline V gene, CDR1 is LNHDA and CDR2 is SQIVND (reference sequence). CDR3 length equals 12 residues. The V gene end was trimmed by 6 bases and the J gene end by 3 bases; junction bases not matched to a gene: 0. The CDR3 region has the DNA TGTGCCAGTAGGACAGGGGACTATGGCTACACCTTC. Protein: CASRTGDYGYTF.

The rearrangement uses TRBV4-2 and TRBJ2-7, with D unresolved. The germline CDR1 and CDR2 sequences are LGHNA and YNFKEQ. This CDR3 has 13 amino acids. Trimming took off 1 base at V and 3 bases at J, with 7 bases between the two ends. The CDR3 is CASSQGGVYEQYF. CDR3 in DNA: TGTGCCAGCAGCCAAGGCGGTGTCTACGAGCAGTACTTC.

This chain joins TRBV2 and TRBJ1-4; perhaps TRBD1 as D (5 bases). Germline CDR1 is SNHLY and CDR2 is FYNNEI. This CDR3 has 13 residues. V lost 4 bases and J 7 bases, leaving 10 bases between the germline ends. For the CDR3, the DNA is TGTGCCAGCAGTGTCAGGGTGGGTGAAAAACTGTTTTTT. It specifies CASSVRVGEKLFF.

The chain recombines TRBV5-4 with TRBJ1-2, with D tentatively TRBD1 (5 bases). This CDR3 has 14 residues. Germline V lookup: CDR1 SGHNT, CDR2 YYREEE (reference sequence). Trimming stripped 4 bases from V and 4 bases from J, with 14 bases between. The DNA for the CDR3 is TGTGCCAGCAGCCCCGAGGACACTGCCTATGGCTACACCTTC. This gives the protein CASSPEDTAYGYTF.

In this sample, this clone is large (0.1 to 1%). The chain links TRBV10-3 to TRBJ1-5, with 7 bases aligning to TRBD1. Germline-derived CDR1 and CDR2 are ENHRY and SYGVKD. V lost 10 bases, J lost 0 bases, and 6 bases stayed unmatched. The CDR3 loop spans 14 amino acids. The CDR3 reads CATATGDSNQPQHF. CDR3 DNA sequence: TGTGCCACCGCTACAGGGGATAGCAATCAGCCCCAGCATTTT.

The V call is TRBV7-2, the J call TRBJ1-5; D ambiguous. The CDR3 totals 15 residues. V was pared by 4 bases and J by 0 bases, with 10 bases between. The germline V gene encodes CDR1 SGHTA and CDR2 FQGNSA. The CDR3 coding sequence is TGTGCCAGCAGCTCGGAGCCTTATAGCAATCAGCCCCAGCATTTT. This encodes CASSSEPYSNQPQHF.

This sequence joins TRBV5-1 and TRBJ2-7; 9 nucleotides align to TRBD1. V lost 6 bases, J lost 2 bases, and 6 bases stayed unmatched. The CDR3 runs 14 residues. The germline V gene encodes CDR1 SGHRS and CDR2 YFSETQ. The CDR3 coding sequence is TGCGCCAGCATCCCGGGACAGGGAGCCTACGAGCAGTACTTC. It yields the protein CASIPGQGAYEQYF. The full variable domain, with the rest looked up from reference TRBV5-1 and TRBJ2-7, is KAGVTQTPRYLIKTRGQQVTLSCSPISGHRSVSWYQQTPGQGLQFLFEYFSETQRNKGNFPGRFSGRQFSNSRSEMNVSTLELGDSALYLCASIPGQGAYEQYFGPGTRLTVT.

J is TRBJ2-7 and V is TRBV6-5; D is ambiguous. Per germline, CDR1 MNHEY and CDR2 SVGAGI. V was shortened by 0 bases and J by 0 bases, with 6 bases between the two germline ends. This CDR3 contains 14 residues. The chain's CDR3 is CASSYSSSSYEQYF. DNA for the CDR3: TGTGCCAGCAGTTACTCAAGTAGCTCCTACGAGCAGTACTTC.

This sequence joins TRBV11-3 and TRBJ1-1; the D gene is possibly TRBD1 (6 bases). The CDR3 is 12 residues long. Germline V CDR1 and CDR2: SGHNT, YENEEA. Trimming cost V 5 bases and J 6 bases, with 10 bases left between them. Here the CDR3 reads CASSPPGAEAFF. The DNA of the CDR3 is TGTGCCAGCAGCCCCCCAGGGGCTGAAGCTTTCTTT.

This chain uses TRBV7-9 with TRBJ2-7; D ambiguous. V shed 4 bases and J shed 2 bases, with 9 bases lying between them. Germline CDR1 and CDR2: SEHNR and FQNEAQ (reference sequence). This CDR3 contains 13 residues. The CDR3 protein is CASSSGLAYEQYF. The CDR3 DNA reads as TGTGCCAGCAGCTCCGGGTTAGCCTACGAGCAGTACTTC.

This rearrangement joins TRBV19 to TRBJ2-1, with 7 nucleotides matching TRBD2. CDR1 LNHDA and CDR2 SQIVND come from the germline V gene (reference sequence). V shed 10 bases and J 4 bases; nucleotides not matched to a gene: 10. The CDR3 runs 14 residues. The CDR3 sequence: CATRGGVIYNEQFF. The CDR3 DNA sequence: TGTGCCACTCGCGGGGGAGTTATTTACAATGAGCAGTTCTTC.

This clone was recorded only once. The chain uses TRBV7-9 and TRBJ1-5; no definite D call. CDR3 length: 13 amino acids. Germline V CDR1 and CDR2: SEHNR, FQNEAQ (reference sequence). The V and J ends lost 2 bases and 6 bases respectively, with 8 bases between them. The CDR3 DNA reads TGTGCCAGCAGCTTATCCGGTACTCAGCCCCAGCATTTT. Amino acids: CASSLSGTQPQHF.

This clone occurred once. The rearrangement links TRBV7-6 to TRBJ1-1; TRBD1 aligns across 8 bases. This CDR3 is built from 19 residues. In germline, CDR1 is SGHVS, CDR2 FNYEAQ. V lost 1 base to trimming and J lost 0 bases; unmatched junction nucleotides: 13. CDR3 DNA: TGTGCCAGCAGCTTAGACACCGGGACAGGAGCACACATGAACACTGAAGCTTTCTTT. Translation gives CASSLDTGTGAHMNTEAFF.

The chain is built from TRBV5-1 and TRBJ1-1; D may be TRBD1 (5 bases). Germline V gene lookup returns CDR1 SGHRS and CDR2 YFSETQ. This CDR3 is built from 15 residues. The V end lost 8 bases, the J end lost 0 bases, and 17 bases lay between the germline ends. The CDR3 protein is CASSDGGSMNTEAFF. CDR3 nucleotide sequence: TGCGCCAGTTCGGACGGGGGATCTATGAACACTGAAGCTTTCTTT.

Concerning this clone: Relative to the germline gene, one junction end is altered; a read error may explain this. The J gene is TRBJ2-3, the V gene TRBV7-7; 8 bases fit TRBD2. The V gene's germline CDR1 is SSHAT and CDR2 FNYEAQ (reference sequence). The CDR3 has 14 amino acids. CDR3 coding DNA: TGTGCTAGCAGCTCGGGACTAGGTTTGGATACGCAGTATTTT. Translated: CASSSGLGLDTQYF. The full variable domain, in which reference TRBV7-7 and TRBJ2-3 provide the parts outside the CDR3, is GAGVSQSPRYKVTKRGQDVTLRCDPISSHATLYWYQQALGQGPEFLTYFNYEAQPDKSGLPSDRFSAERPEGSISTLTIQRTEQRDSAMYRCASSSGLGLDTQYFGPGTRLTVL.

Here the CDR3 reads CAMKTGGMNTEAFF. The CDR3 region has the DNA TGTGCCATGAAGACAGGGGGTATGAACACTGAAGCTTTCTTT. The V gene is TRBV10-3, the J gene TRBJ1-1, with TRBD1 matching over 9 bases. V gave up 9 bases and J gave up 0 bases; unmatched junction bases: 5. CDR3 length equals 14 residues. Per the germline V gene, CDR1 is ENHRY and CDR2 is SYGVKD.

The chain has TRBV11-3 and TRBJ2-7; possibly TRBD2 for D (5 bases). Germline V gene lookup returns CDR1 SGHNT and CDR2 YENEEA. The CDR3 consists of 15 residues. V lost 2 bases to trimming and J lost 0 bases, with 11 bases between them. Written as DNA, the CDR3 is TGTGCCAGCAGCTTAAGGGCGGGTGACTCCTACGAGCAGTACTTC. Translating gives CASSLRAGDSYEQYF.

The gene calls are TRBV2 and TRBJ2-3, with D hard to call. The CDR3 has 16 residues. Germline V lookup: CDR1 SNHLY, CDR2 FYNNEI. V was trimmed by 1 base and J by 4 bases, leaving 15 bases between them. The CDR3 protein is CASSEVVPRSPDTQYF. The CDR3 region has the DNA TGTGCCAGCAGTGAAGTGGTCCCCCGGTCCCCAGATACGCAGTATTTT.

The CDR3 nucleotides read TGTGCCAGCAGCTTGCTCCACAGCTGGGAGCAGTACTTC. As protein: CASSLLHSWEQYF. The chain combines TRBV5-6 with TRBJ2-7; D not resolved. Trimming shortened V by 1 base and J by 7 bases, and 12 bases separated the two germline ends. The germline CDR1 and CDR2 sequences are SGHDT and YYEEEE. CDR3 length: 13 amino acids.

J is TRBJ2-7 and V is TRBV5-6; TRBD1 might be the D (6 bases). V lost 2 bases and J 3 bases, leaving 6 bases between the germline ends. The CDR3 covers 12 residues. Germline CDR1 and CDR2: SGHDT and YYEEEE. This CDR3 reads CASSLQGYEQYF. CDR3 DNA sequence: TGTGCCAGCAGCTTACAGGGCTACGAGCAGTACTTC. Based on the CDR3 plus reference TRBV5-6 and TRBJ2-7, the full variable domain is DAGVTQSPTHLIKTRGQQVTLRCSPKSGHDTVSWYQQALGQGPQFIFQYYEEEERQRGNFPDRFSGHQFPNYSSELNVNALLLGDSALYLCASSLQGYEQYFGPGTRLTVT.

The J gene is TRBJ1-2, the V gene TRBV9; the match to TRBD1 covers 7 bases. Per the germline V gene, CDR1 is SGDLS and CDR2 is YYNGEE. V shed 4 bases and J 4 bases; nucleotides not matched to a gene: 10. The CDR3 loop spans 15 amino acids. CDR3 loop: CASSNSRDRPYGYTF. DNA for the CDR3: TGTGCCAGCAGCAACAGCCGGGACAGACCCTATGGCTACACCTTC.